The clone carrying this T cell receptor beta chain has at least ten counts. As yet, its antigen is unknown. Amplification of TCR beta CDR3 regions used RNA as the template. Carried out on the TCR CDR3, a first-round RT-PCR used the HTBI primer set. TCRdb called the multiplex PCR reads again in MiXCR, with one record for every CDR3 protein. This sample yields about 360,000 distinct CDR3 sequences, of which roughly 13% are seen a single time; less than 10% belongs to the top ten. This CDR3 is 16 amino acids long. Germline assignment: CDR1 MNHEY and CDR2 SVGEGT. V lost 8 bases to trimming and J lost 0 bases, with 17 bases between them. Patients aged 18 to 65 had newly diagnosed hyperthyroidism lasting under 2 months. The sample comes from a study of T cells in Graves' hyperthyroidism and ophthalmopathy. Study observations and caveats: Among thyroid clonotypes expanded above 0.001, most also appeared in blood.

The sequence came from a woman younger than 30 with Graves' hyperthyroidism. Source material: blood. The V call is TRBV6-2 or TRBV6-3, the J call TRBJ2-1, with a weak D call TRBD2 (6 bases). The CDR3 region is CASLGGTIRSYNEQFF. The CDR3 nucleotides are TGTGCCAGCTTGGGCGGGACCATACGCTCCTACAATGAGCAGTTCTTC.